This passage covers 19 T cell receptor beta chains from one sample sequenced in a study of vaccination effects on CD4 cells after COVID-19. Produced via immunoSEQ multiplex PCR; TCRdb's table is partial and in-frame only. The sample includes roughly 52,000 clones, roughly two thirds of them seen just once. Antigens for these TCRs are unknown. Within the ViraFEST assay, antigen-specific CD4+ T cells underwent expansion with viral peptide pools prior to sequencing. Subsequent to a culture period of about ten days, CD4+ T cells were isolated. People in the vaccine group had not been infected with SARS-CoV-2 before, and their nucleocapsid antibodies were negative. This specimen was CD4+ T cells from PBMCs cultured with SARS-CoV-2 spike peptides, taken before COVID-19 vaccination. The receptors originated from a human donor who received a COVID-19 vaccine.

There are a few counts of this clone. The chain employs TRBV5-1 and TRBJ1-4; D is unclear. This CDR3 region has 14 residues. Germline CDR1 is SGHRS and CDR2 is YFSETQ. Deletions cut 1 base from V and 2 bases from J, with 6 bases between. The chain's CDR3 is CASSLFSTNEKLFF. The DNA of the CDR3 is TGCGCCAGCAGCTTGTTTTCGACTAATGAAAAACTGTTTTTT.

This clone showed up just a few times. The V call is TRBV7-9, the J call TRBJ1-1; D possibly corresponds to TRBD1 (5 bases). CDR1 and CDR2 (germline): SEHNR, FQNEAQ (reference sequence). The CDR3 contains 13 residues. Between the trimmed V and J ends, which lost 0 bases and 4 bases, there was a span of 6 bases. CDR3 residues: CASSLARATEAFF. DNA of the CDR3: TGTGCCAGCAGCTTAGCCAGGGCCACTGAAGCTTTCTTT.

V gene TRBV19 combines with J gene TRBJ1-5, with 9 bases fitting TRBD1. Trimming removed 3 bases from V and 3 bases from J; junction bases left unmatched: 9. The CDR3 is 17 residues long. Germline values: CDR1 LNHDA, CDR2 SQIVND (reference sequence). CDR3: CASSIERGQGFNQPQHF. The CDR3 region has the DNA TGTGCCAGTAGTATTGAGAGGGGACAGGGATTCAATCAGCCCCAGCATTTT.

This clone was seen ten or more times. V gene TRBV5-1 combines with J gene TRBJ1-1, with a weak D call TRBD1 (6 bases). CDR1 is SGHRS, CDR2 YFSETQ, per germline. This CDR3 contains 14 residues. V lost 5 bases and J lost 6, with 17 bases in between. The CDR3: CASRAQGQGAEAFF. CDR3 sequence (DNA): TGCGCCAGCAGGGCACAGGGTCAGGGCGCTGAAGCTTTCTTT.

The rearrangement links TRBV13 to TRBJ2-5; TRBD2 might be the D (5 bases). CDR1 and CDR2 (germline): PRHDT, FYEKMQ (reference sequence). CDR3 length: 16 residues. V gave up 6 bases and J gave up 2 bases, with 19 bases separating them. In DNA form, the CDR3 reads TGTGCCAGCAGGGCCCCCTGGCCGGGAACACAAGAGACCCAGTACTTC. It specifies CASRAPWPGTQETQYF.

The chain uses TRBV30 and TRBJ1-3; D is perhaps TRBD1 (5 bases). The V end was cut by 2 bases, the J end by 0 bases, with 14 bases between. This CDR3 comprises 16 residues. CDR1 and CDR2 from the germline V gene are GTSNPN and SVGIG (reference sequence). In DNA form, the CDR3 reads TGTGCCTGGAGTCCCTGGCGGGGGGACTCTGGAAACACCATATATTTT. Translating it yields CAWSPWRGDSGNTIYF.

The DNA of the CDR3 is TGTGCCAGCAGCGCCCAACCTTGGGGGGCGTCCTACAATGAGCAGTTCTTC. It translates to CASSAQPWGASYNEQFF. The gene calls are TRBV7-9 and TRBJ2-1; the D call may be TRBD1 or TRBD2 (6 bases each). The ends were cut back, 5 bases at V and 1 base at J, with 18 bases in the middle. This CDR3 spans 17 amino acids. CDR1 SEHNR and CDR2 FQNEAQ come from the germline V gene (reference sequence).

The V and J genes are TRBV2 and TRBJ1-1, with TRBD1 identical over 11 bases. Trimming took 8 bases from V and 6 from J; bases not matched to a gene: 2. CDR3 length: 12 amino acids. Germline CDR1 and CDR2: SNHLY and FYNNEI. CDR3: CASGGQGAEAFF. The CDR3, as DNA: TGTGCCAGCGGGGGACAGGGGGCTGAAGCTTTCTTT.

V gene TRBV27 combines with J gene TRBJ2-1, with 7 bases aligning to TRBD2. After removal of 6 bases from V and 6 bases from J, the junction contained 5 bases not matched to a gene. This CDR3 comprises 13 residues. Germline CDR1 and CDR2: MNHEY and SMNVEV (reference sequence). The CDR3 nucleotides are TGTGCCAGCAGCCTTGGGGGGGGCAATGAGCAGTTCTTC. It codes for CASSLGGGNEQFF.

This chain links TRBV5-1 with TRBJ2-1, with a tentative D call TRBD1 (6 bases). Trimming pared 6 bases from V and 10 bases from J, leaving 14 bases between. This CDR3 spans 12 amino acids. CDR1 is SGHRS and CDR2 is YFSETQ in the germline V gene. The CDR3 coding sequence is TGCGCCAGCAAGCAAGTCGGGACAGAGCAGTTCTTC. It yields the protein CASKQVGTEQFF.

The V call is TRBV6-1, the J call TRBJ1-3; a weak D match, TRBD1 (5 bases). The V gene lost 4 bases and the J gene lost 4 bases, with 17 bases spanning the gap. The V gene's germline CDR1 is MNHNS and CDR2 SASEGT. This CDR3 is 16 amino acids long. The CDR3 spells CASSGGRGTVGNTIYF. The CDR3 DNA reads TGTGCCAGCAGTGGGGGACGGGGAACGGTAGGAAACACCATATATTTT.

The V gene is TRBV29-1, the J gene TRBJ1-2, with TRBD1 as a possible D gene (6 bases). The length of the CDR3 is 15 residues. Per germline, CDR1 SQVTM and CDR2 ANQGSEA. V was trimmed by 7 bases and J by 1 base, leaving 19 bases between them. CDR3 DNA sequence: TGCAGCGCTTTGACAGGCACCTCATATAACTATGGCTACACCTTC. Translation gives CSALTGTSYNYGYTF.

For the CDR3, the DNA is TGTGCCAGTAGTATAGAAGCCAGGGCCGGGGAGCTGTTTTTT. It yields the protein CASSIEARAGELFF. This rearrangement joins TRBV19 to TRBJ2-2, with a possible D match to TRBD1 (5 bases). Trimming shortened V by 0 bases and J by 6 bases, and 8 bases separated the two germline ends. The CDR3 extends over 14 amino acids. Germline CDR1 and CDR2: LNHDA and SQIVND (reference sequence).

V and J are TRBV30 and TRBJ2-5, with 9 bases identical to TRBD1. V lost 5 bases to trimming and J lost 4 bases; unmatched junction nucleotides: 8. The CDR3 sequence is 14 residues long. Looked up from germline, CDR1 is GTSNPN and CDR2 is SVGIG (reference sequence). DNA of the CDR3: TGTGCCTGGGCATCGACAGGGGGGAGAGAGACCCAGTACTTC. Translated: CAWASTGGRETQYF.

The J gene is TRBJ1-1, the V gene TRBV7-3; D remains unclear. Trimming removed 4 bases at V and 3 bases at J, with 9 bases between. Looked up from germline, CDR1 is SGHTA and CDR2 is FQGTGA. The CDR3 sequence is 13 residues long. The CDR3 loop is CASSSDRDTEAFF. The CDR3 nucleotides are TGTGCCAGCAGCTCGGACCGGGACACTGAAGCTTTCTTT.

This rearrangement joins TRBV7-2 to TRBJ1-5; D not resolved. The CDR3 covers 14 residues. Germline V lookup: CDR1 SGHTA, CDR2 FQGNSA. The V and J ends lost 5 bases and 6 bases respectively, with 14 bases between them. The CDR3 DNA reads TGTGCCAGCAGCGCGGGCTCGGGAGGTCAGCCCCAGCATTTT. Amino acid sequence: CASSAGSGGQPQHF.

CDR3 amino acids: CASSQDPGVENTIYF. DNA of the CDR3: TGCGCCAGCAGCCAAGACCCAGGGGTGGAAAACACCATATATTTT. This chain connects TRBV4-3 to TRBJ1-3; TRBD1 is a possible D gene (6 bases). The CDR3 sequence is 15 residues long. Trimming pared 0 bases from V and 6 bases from J, leaving 12 bases between. Germline V CDR1 and CDR2: LGHNA, YSLEER.

The chain links TRBV3-1 (or the pseudogene TRBV3-2) to TRBJ2-3, with 10 bases identical to TRBD2. Trimming cost V 3 bases and J 5 bases; bases outside gene matches: 8. CDR1 LGHDT and CDR2 YNNKEL come from the germline V gene (reference sequence). The CDR3 is 16 residues long. Written as DNA, the CDR3 is TGTGCCAGCAGCCACCAAAGCGGGAGGGGTATAGATACGCAGTATTTT. Its translation: CASSHQSGRGIDTQYF.

The chain recombines TRBV5-4 with TRBJ2-2; D is tentatively TRBD1 or TRBD2 (5 bases each). Looked up from germline, CDR1 is SGHNT and CDR2 is YYREEE (reference sequence). The CDR3 spans 13 residues. The CDR3: CGFSRGHTGELFF. The CDR3 DNA sequence: TGTGGTTTCTCACGGGGCCACACCGGGGAGCTGTTTTTT.